The rows below give T cell receptor beta chains drawn from one sample of a study of graft-versus-host responses after intestinal transplantation. The table came from immunoSEQ multiplex PCR; TCRdb's copy has only in-frame clones and leaves some out. Here the sample spans nearly 100,000 clones, approximately 90% being singletons. The sample consisted of PBMCs, taken roughly 450 days after intestinal transplant. The receptors were sampled from a human patient who received an intestinal transplant, so some T cells may come from the graft donor. Both conserved end residues are part of each CDR3. A D gene is named only where the DNA matches it firmly. Size values are once, few and many counts, or a class for expanded clones, and some rows have none.

j_gene	abundance	d_gene	v_gene	CDR3aa	CDR3nt
TRBJ2-3	once	NA	TRBV2	CASRNPRTRSTDTQYF	TGTGCCAGCAGGAACCCCCGGACTCGGAGCACAGATACGCAGTATTTT
TRBJ1-1	NA	NA	TRBV4-1	CASSQETGWNTEAFF	TGCGCCAGCAGCCAAGAAACAGGTTGGAACACTGAAGCTTTCTTT
TRBJ1-3	NA	NA	TRBV6-1	CASRKGGQTGNTIYF	TGTGCCAGCAGGAAGGGGGGGCAAACTGGAAACACCATATATTTT
TRBJ2-7	once	NA	TRBV15	CATSRDTGHPDWVPYEQYF	TGTGCCACCAGCAGAGATACGGGACACCCGGATTGGGTCCCCTACGAGCAGTACTTC
TRBJ2-5	NA	NA	TRBV9	CASSVGGPVQETQYF	TGTGCCAGCAGCGTAGGGGGACCAGTCCAAGAGACCCAGTACTTC
TRBJ2-7	NA	NA	TRBV2	CASSEDWFTGRLRDEQYF	TGTGCCAGCAGTGAAGATTGGTTTACAGGCCGGCTGCGTGACGAGCAGTACTTC
TRBJ1-5	NA	NA	TRBV6-1	CASSAITRAGQPQHF	TGTGCCAGCAGTGCGATCACTAGGGCGGGTCAGCCCCAGCATTTT
TRBJ1-1	NA	NA	TRBV2	CASSVSEAFF	TGTGCCAGCAGTGTATCCGAAGCTTTCTTT
TRBJ1-1	NA	NA	TRBV6-5	CASSYSQIGTEAFF	TGTGCCAGCAGTTACTCGCAAATCGGGACTGAAGCTTTCTTT
TRBJ2-2	NA	NA	TRBV19	CASSVGVGNTGELFF	TGTGCCAGTAGTGTAGGGGTCGGGAACACCGGGGAGCTGTTTTTT
TRBJ1-5	NA	NA	TRBV7-8	CASSLVAGQPQHF	TGTGCCAGCAGCTTAGTGGCGGGTCAGCCCCAGCATTTT
TRBJ1-4	NA	NA	TRBV4-1	CASTLTGSNEKLFF	TGCGCCAGCACCCTAACAGGGTCTAATGAAAAACTGTTTTTT
TRBJ2-5	NA	TRBD2	TRBV9	CASSASGGTQETQYF	TGTGCCAGCAGCGCTAGCGGGGGGACCCAAGAGACCCAGTACTTC
TRBJ1-3	NA	NA	TRBV5-1	CASSFQASGNTIYF	TGCGCCAGCAGCTTCCAGGCCTCTGGAAACACCATATATTTT
TRBJ1-2	NA	TRBD1	TRBV2	CASRDNRGRNYGYTF	TGTGCCAGCAGGGATAACAGGGGAAGGAACTATGGCTACACCTTC
TRBJ2-7	NA	NA	TRBV5-4	CASSPGALPSYEQYF	TGTGCCAGCAGCCCGGGGGCCCTACCATCCTACGAGCAGTACTTC
TRBJ1-2	NA	NA	TRBV21-1	CASSKGGMIIYYGYTF	TGTGCCAGCAGCAAAGGTGGCATGATTATTTACTATGGCTACACCTTC
TRBJ1-6	NA	NA	TRBV15	CATSRDAEGTSPLHF	TGTGCCACCAGCAGAGATGCGGAGGGAACATCACCCCTCCACTTT
TRBJ2-7	NA	NA	TRBV6-1	CASVGIHSPSYEQYF	TGTGCCAGCGTAGGGATCCACAGCCCAAGCTACGAGCAGTACTTC
TRBJ2-3	NA	TRBD1	TRBV4-2	CASSQAGGTGADTQYF	TGTGCCAGCAGCCAAGCAGGGGGGACAGGGGCAGATACGCAGTATTTT
TRBJ1-5	NA	NA	TRBV5-3	CARSSDRPHQPQHF	TGTGCCAGAAGCTCGGACAGACCTCATCAGCCCCAGCATTTT
TRBJ1-5	few	TRBD1	TRBV19	CATAGGSQPQHF	TGTGCCACCGCAGGGGGAAGTCAGCCCCAGCATTTT
TRBJ2-3	NA	NA	TRBV6-5	CASSYMGGPTDTQYF	TGTGCCAGCAGTTACATGGGGGGGCCAACAGATACGCAGTATTTT
TRBJ1-1	once	NA	TRBV10-3	CAISERETEAFF	TGTGCCATCAGTGAAAGGGAGACTGAAGCTTTCTTT
TRBJ2-7	NA	TRBD1	TRBV5-4	CASSFGQGPYEQYF	TGTGCCAGCAGCTTTGGACAGGGACCCTACGAGCAGTACTTC
TRBJ1-5	NA	NA	TRBV18	CASSPGGGSDQPQHF	TGTGCCAGCTCACCAGGGGGGGGTTCGGATCAGCCCCAGCATTTT
TRBJ1-3	NA	NA	TRBV9	CASSGSSGNTIYF	TGTGCCAGCAGCGGAAGCTCTGGAAACACCATATATTTT